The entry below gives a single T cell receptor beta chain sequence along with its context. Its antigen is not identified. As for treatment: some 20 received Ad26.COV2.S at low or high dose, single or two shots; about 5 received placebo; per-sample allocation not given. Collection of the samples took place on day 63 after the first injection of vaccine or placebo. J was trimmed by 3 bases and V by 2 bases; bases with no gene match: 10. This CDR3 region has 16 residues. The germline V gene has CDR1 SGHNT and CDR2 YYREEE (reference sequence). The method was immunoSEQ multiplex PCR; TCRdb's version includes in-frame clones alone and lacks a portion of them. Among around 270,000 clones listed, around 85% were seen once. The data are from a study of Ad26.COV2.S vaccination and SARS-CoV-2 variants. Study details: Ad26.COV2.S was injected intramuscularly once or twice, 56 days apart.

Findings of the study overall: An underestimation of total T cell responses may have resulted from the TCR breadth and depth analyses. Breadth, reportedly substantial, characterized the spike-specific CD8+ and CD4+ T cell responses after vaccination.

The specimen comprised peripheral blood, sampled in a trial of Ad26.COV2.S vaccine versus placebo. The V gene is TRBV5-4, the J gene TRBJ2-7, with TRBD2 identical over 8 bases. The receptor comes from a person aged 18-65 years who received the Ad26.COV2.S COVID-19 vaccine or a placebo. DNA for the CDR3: TGTGCCAGCAGCTTCTTAGGGAGCGGGGGAAACTACGAGCAGTACTTC. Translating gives CASSFLGSGGNYEQYF.